This TCR beta chain was profiled in a study of blood T cell repertoires in COVID-19. On the study more broadly: Sites across the United States, Italy and Spain contributed samples from acute and convalescent COVID-19.

Trimming cost V 3 bases and J 10 bases; bases outside gene matches: 23. This CDR3 has 17 amino acids. The germline gives CDR1 DFQATT, CDR2 SNEGSKA (reference sequence). TCRdb's copy holds only in-frame clones and misses some; the assay was immunoSEQ multiplex PCR. Found here are 200,000 or so clones, roughly 80% of them singletons; the top ten hold roughly 17%. The TCR originated in a man between 60 and 70 years old with active or convalescent COVID-19. Sequenced sample: peripheral blood. The chain links TRBV20-1 to TRBJ1-2; 7 bases fit TRBD1. In DNA form, the CDR3 reads TGCAGTGCTAGTGGAGGGGGCGGAAGGCGTCCCGGAGGTGACTACACCTTC. Translated: CSASGGGGRRPGGDYTF.